This T cell receptor (beta chain) appears in the sequencing data of a study of cytomegalovirus exposure and HLA in healthy donors. Broader study findings: Altogether, 160 or so TCR beta chains were recorded as cytomegalovirus-associated. A later examination showed that TCR association rates differed by HLA locus, with DRB1 most and HLA-C fewest.

Concerning this clone itself: Its matching antigen is unknown.

A multiplex PCR was run with 60 Vbeta primers and 13 Jbeta primers. Sequencing was performed with immunoSEQ multiplex PCR; in TCRdb, only in-frame clones are kept and a portion is missing. Of 110,000 to 150,000 clones in the sample, over 70% are singletons; the top ten hold 4.5%. CDR3 length: 12 residues. Germline trimming cut 3 bases from V and 8 bases from J; bases unmatched to any gene: 3. Germline V gene data show CDR1 as MDHEN and CDR2 as SYDVKM. This sequence joins TRBV28 and TRBJ1-1; 7 bases are a match to TRBD1. The sequencing sample was made of PBMCs. This TCR derives from a man aged 35 to 55 in good health and CMV-seronegative. CDR3 protein: CASSLGQSEAFF. The CDR3 DNA reads as TGTGCCAGCAGTTTGGGACAGTCGGAAGCTTTCTTT.